Following are 27 T cell receptor beta chains from one sample sequenced in a study of blood T cells in healthy people across ages. For the second PCR, which ran for roughly 7 to 11 cycles, a sample-barcoded 5' primer and a J-beta primer mix were used. TCRdb analysed the 5' RACE reads with MiXCR anew, one entry per CDR3 protein. Of around 1,700,000 distinct CDR3 sequences in the sample, approximately 30% were seen once. Sequences were obtained from blood. The receptors were gathered from a woman aged 25-40 years in good health.

Ten or more counts support this clonotype. The chain joins TRBV3-1 to TRBJ2-3; D is undetermined. Trimming shortened V by 1 base and J by 12 bases, and 11 bases separated the two germline ends. The CDR3 is 12 amino acids. Germline lookup yields CDR1 LGHDT and CDR2 YNNKEL (reference sequence). The CDR3 DNA is TGTGCCAGCAGCCAAGTCCCGGCCCTCCAGTATTTT. Translating it yields CASSQVPALQYF.

This clonotype was seen a few times. V is TRBV6-1 and J is TRBJ1-2; no clear D gene. V was cut by 6 bases and J by 6 bases, with 8 bases left in between. The CDR3 runs 11 residues. In germline, CDR1 is MNHNS, CDR2 SASEGT. CDR3 coding DNA: TGTGCCAGCAGACGAGGGAATGGCTACACCTTC. It yields the protein CASRRGNGYTF.

In this sample, this clonotype turned up a few times. This rearrangement joins TRBV15 to TRBJ2-5, with 9 bases matching TRBD1. CDR3 length: 17 amino acids. Germline values: CDR1 LNHNV, CDR2 YYDKDF (reference sequence). Germline trimming cut 0 bases from V and 4 bases from J; bases unmatched to any gene: 9. The CDR3 loop reads CATSRDLRTGEGETQYF. CDR3 nucleotides: TGTGCCACCAGCAGAGATCTTAGGACAGGGGAAGGAGAGACCCAGTACTTC.

This sequence joins TRBV5-1 and TRBJ2-3; 7 bases are a match to TRBD2. Germline V gene data show CDR1 as SGHRS and CDR2 as YFSETQ. The ends lost 2 bases at V and 4 bases at J; junction bases unmatched: 7. This CDR3 spans 15 amino acids. This CDR3 reads CASSFAGEDSDTQYF. The DNA for the CDR3 is TGCGCCAGCAGCTTTGCGGGGGAGGATTCAGATACGCAGTATTTT.

This clonotype was observed a handful of times. The chain carries TRBV6-5 and TRBJ2-6; D call uncertain. This CDR3 contains 16 residues. Germline V gives CDR1 MNHEY, CDR2 SVGAGI. Trimming removed 2 bases at V and 4 bases at J, with 12 bases between. The CDR3 DNA reads as TGTGCCAGCAGTTACACCAGGCCGTCCGGGGCCAACGTCCTGACTTTC. Its translation is CASSYTRPSGANVLTF.

As regards this clonotype: A much larger clone sits a single nucleotide away, making a read error possible. The rearrangement joins TRBV7-2 to TRBJ2-1; 8 bases fit TRBD2. The tail of the sequence fits TRBJ2-7 better, so the J call may be wrong. The CDR3 has 16 residues. CDR1 and CDR2 (germline): SGHTA, FQGNSA. This chain's CDR3 is CASSSPGRGSYNEQYF. CDR3 DNA sequence: TGTGCCAGCAGCTCCCCCGGGAGGGGGTCCTACAATGAGCAGTACTTC.

This clonotype was detected many times. The chain couples TRBV15 to TRBJ2-6; D gene unclear. The V end was cut by 5 bases, the J end by 2 bases, with 10 bases between. This CDR3 region has 15 residues. CDR1 and CDR2 from the germline V gene are LNHNV and YYDKDF (reference sequence). CDR3 protein: CATSLVGTGANVLTF. DNA of the CDR3: TGTGCCACCAGCCTTGTAGGGACTGGGGCCAACGTCCTGACTTTC. Complete variable domain (other parts from reference TRBV15 and TRBJ2-6): DAMVIQNPRYQVTQFGKPVTLSCSQTLNHNVMYWYQQKSSQAPKLLFHYYDKDFNNEADTPDNFQSRRPNTSFCFLDIRSPGLGDTAMYLCATSLVGTGANVLTFGAGSRLTVL.

This clonotype turned up a few times. The genes are TRBV3-1 and TRBJ1-5; D uncertain. This CDR3 is 15 amino acids long. The V end lost 1 base, the J end lost 4 bases, and 11 bases lay between the germline ends. Germline V lookup: CDR1 LGHDT, CDR2 YNNKEL (reference sequence). CDR3 amino acids: CASSQGIVKNQPQHF. The CDR3 nucleotides are TGTGCCAGCAGCCAAGGGATTGTTAAGAATCAGCCCCAGCATTTT.

This clonotype has just a few counts. V is TRBV5-1 and J is TRBJ2-3; TRBD2 is a possible D gene (6 bases). The CDR3 spans 13 residues. The germline V gene encodes CDR1 SGHRS and CDR2 YFSETQ. Between the trimmed V and J ends, which lost 5 bases and 4 bases, there was a span of 11 bases. Here the CDR3 DNA reads TGCGCCAGCAGATCATTAGCGGCAGATACGCAGTATTTT. As protein: CASRSLAADTQYF. Filled out from reference TRBV5-1 and TRBJ2-3, the complete variable domain reads KAGVTQTPRYLIKTRGQQVTLSCSPISGHRSVSWYQQTPGQGLQFLFEYFSETQRNKGNFPGRFSGRQFSNSRSEMNVSTLELGDSALYLCASRSLAADTQYFGPGTRLTVL.

Ten or more counts support this clonotype. At one boundary the junction diverges from the germline segment, which might be a read error. The chain recombines TRBV5-1 with TRBJ2-7, with D unresolved. This CDR3 has 13 amino acids. Germline CDR1 is SGHRS and CDR2 is YFSETQ. The CDR3 is CASSLSGSHEQYF. CDR3 coding DNA: TGTGCCAGCAGCTTGTCCGGTAGCCACGAGCAGTACTTC.

This clonotype has only a few counts. The chain employs TRBV27 and TRBJ1-5; tentatively, D is TRBD1 (5 bases). Germline-derived CDR1 and CDR2 are MNHEY and SMNVEV (reference sequence). V was cut by 5 bases and J by 2 bases, with 16 bases left in between. The CDR3 is 16 residues long. The CDR3 nucleotides are TGTGCCAGCAGTCCCCTCGGCAGGGAGGGCAATCAGCCCCAGCATTTT. Translation gives CASSPLGREGNQPQHF.

This clonotype was seen many times. This chain uses TRBV7-3 with TRBJ2-3; 8 nucleotides agree with TRBD2. CDR1 is SGHTA and CDR2 is FQGTGA in the germline V gene. This CDR3 contains 14 residues. V trimming: 3 bases; J trimming: 3 bases; junction bases outside the gene matches: 2. CDR3 in DNA: TGTGCCAGCAGCTTGTCTAGCGGGACAGATACGCAGTATTTT. Its protein is CASSLSSGTDTQYF.

The genes are TRBV3-1 and TRBJ2-7; a possible D gene is TRBD1 (5 bases). From germline, CDR1 is LGHDT and CDR2 YNNKEL (reference sequence). The CDR3 has 15 residues. Trimming took 4 bases from V and 0 from J, leaving 13 bases between them. CDR3 nucleotide sequence: TGTGCCAGCAGCCCCAGGGCGCCGCACTCCTACGAGCAGTACTTC. Amino acids: CASSPRAPHSYEQYF.

This clonotype was detected ten times or more. The DNA of the CDR3 is TGTGCCAGCAGCCCCCCCGCTCCCTACGAGCAGTACTTC. Protein sequence: CASSPPAPYEQYF. The rearrangement joins TRBV7-9 to TRBJ2-7; D gene ambiguous. The CDR3 has 13 amino acids. Germline-derived CDR1 and CDR2 are SEHNR and FQNEAQ (reference sequence). V was trimmed by 5 bases and J by 2 bases, leaving 10 bases between them.

This clonotype has a count of ten or more. This chain links TRBV28 with TRBJ2-7; D possibly corresponds to TRBD2 (7 bases). This CDR3 has 16 amino acids. Trimming left V 7 bases short and J 6 bases short, with 25 bases between. Germline-derived CDR1 and CDR2 are MDHEN and SYDVKM. CDR3 nucleotides: TGTGCCAGCACCCCTGGGGGGGGCGGAAGGTATCGCGAGCAGTACTTC. Its translation is CASTPGGGGRYREQYF.

This clonotype was found many times. The chain is built from TRBV20-1 and TRBJ2-7; D unclear. Germline V gives CDR1 DFQATT, CDR2 SNEGSKA (reference sequence). V lost 0 bases to trimming and J lost 1 base, with 7 bases between them. This CDR3 contains 13 residues. The CDR3 DNA sequence: TGCAGTGCTAGAGAGGCGGTTTCCTACGAGCAGTACTTC. Translation gives CSAREAVSYEQYF.

This clonotype was seen at least ten times. A read error may be the cause here, since a much bigger clone is one base away. The chain employs TRBV29-1 and TRBJ2-1; no firm D call. The CDR3 is 12 residues long. Germline loops: CDR1 SQVTM, CDR2 ANQGSEA. V lost 7 bases, J lost 5 bases, and 12 bases lay in between. CDR3 coding DNA: TGCAGCGGTGAGTTACGGGACAATGAGCAGTTCTTC. This encodes CSGELRDNEQFF.

The chain couples TRBV4-1 to TRBJ2-2; D call uncertain. Germline lookup yields CDR1 MGHRA and CDR2 YSYEKL. The V gene lost 8 bases and the J gene lost 3 bases, with 1 base spanning the gap. The CDR3 extends over 10 amino acids. In DNA, the CDR3 is TGCGCCAGCGACACCGGGGAGCTGTTTTTT. This sequence encodes CASDTGELFF.

The chain couples TRBV12-3 or TRBV12-4 to TRBJ1-4; TRBD1 matches at 7 bases. The CDR3 runs to 14 residues. V gave up 8 bases and J gave up 5 bases; unmatched junction bases: 8. CDR3: CASVPGGGNEKLFF. The CDR3 region has the DNA TGTGCCAGCGTGCCAGGGGGGGGAAATGAAAAACTGTTTTTT.

This chain joins TRBV7-9 and TRBJ2-1; possibly TRBD1 or TRBD2 for D (5 bases each). The tail of the sequence fits TRBJ2-7 better, so the J call may be wrong. CDR1 is SEHNR, CDR2 FQNEAQ, per germline (reference sequence). CDR3 length: 14 amino acids. CDR3 DNA sequence: TGTGCCACCCCGCTGGGGCGGGTCAGCAATGAGCAGTACTTC. Residues: CATPLGRVSNEQYF.

The V call is TRBV25-1, the J call TRBJ1-2, with D unresolved. This CDR3 spans 14 amino acids. Deletions cut 0 bases from V and 10 bases from J, with 15 bases between. The germline CDR1 and CDR2 sequences are MGHDK and SYGVNS. CDR3 in amino acids: CASSEYPQTDVYTF. DNA for the CDR3: TGTGCCAGCAGTGAATATCCCCAAACGGATGTCTACACCTTC.

J is TRBJ2-3 and V is TRBV27; 10 nucleotides agree with TRBD2. The V gene's germline CDR1 is MNHEY and CDR2 SMNVEV (reference sequence). The V segment lost 6 bases and the J segment 6 bases; nucleotides outside the gene matches: 9. The CDR3 sequence is 15 residues long. The CDR3 DNA is TGTGCCAGCAGGGCGCTAGCGGGAGTTGTGGATACGCAGTATTTT. As protein: CASRALAGVVDTQYF.

This chain joins TRBV18 and TRBJ1-2, with D perhaps TRBD1 (5 bases). Germline V gene lookup returns CDR1 KGHSH and CDR2 LQKENI. The CDR3 has 16 residues. Trimming shortened V by 2 bases and J by 3 bases, and 16 bases separated the two germline ends. This CDR3 reads CASSPVSGRVDYGYTF. In nucleotides, the CDR3 is TGTGCCAGCTCACCAGTTTCGGGCAGGGTCGACTATGGCTACACCTTC.

This clonotype has a count of ten or more. The chain links TRBV12-3 or TRBV12-4 to TRBJ2-4; no definite D call. V dropped 0 bases and J dropped 0 bases, with 12 bases sitting between them. The CDR3 covers 17 residues. The CDR3 is CASSLAVSVLAKNIQYF. CDR3 nucleotide sequence: TGTGCCAGCAGTTTAGCTGTCAGCGTCCTAGCCAAAAACATTCAGTACTTC.

In the case of this clonotype: This may be a read error: a much more frequent sequence differs by one nucleotide. The V call is TRBV28, the J call TRBJ1-2; D remains unclear. The V gene lost 6 bases and the J gene lost 1 base, with 9 bases spanning the gap. CDR3 length equals 13 residues. In germline, CDR1 is MDHEN, CDR2 SYDVKM. CDR3 amino acids: CASRGSINYGYTF. CDR3 in DNA: TGTGCCAGCAGGGGCAGCATTAACTATGGCTACACCTTC.

This clonotype was seen a few times. The rearrangement links TRBV29-1 to TRBJ2-1; 11 positions agree with TRBD2. Germline CDR1 SQVTM, CDR2 ANQGSEA. J was trimmed by 6 bases and V by 6 bases; bases with no gene match: 7. This CDR3 has 14 amino acids. CDR3 region: CSVIPGLAVNEQFF. In nucleotides, the CDR3 is TGCAGCGTCATACCGGGACTAGCGGTCAATGAGCAGTTCTTC.

This chain connects TRBV3-1 to TRBJ1-1, with 7 bases aligning to TRBD1. V was clipped by 2 bases and J by 3 bases; unmatched bases: 3. The germline V gene encodes CDR1 LGHDT and CDR2 YNNKEL (reference sequence). The CDR3 spans 14 residues. In DNA form, the CDR3 reads TGTGCCAGCAGCCAACGGGACAGTTACACTGAAGCTTTCTTT. As protein: CASSQRDSYTEAFF. Complete variable domain (other parts from reference TRBV3-1 and TRBJ1-1): DTAVSQTPKYLVTQMGNDKSIKCEQNLGHDTMYWYKQDSKKFLKIMFSYNNKELIINETVPNRFSPKSPDKAHLNLHINSLELGDSAVYFCASSQRDSYTEAFFGQGTRLTVV.